This T cell receptor beta chain stems from a study of blood T cell repertoires in COVID-19. For the study at large: Researchers got acute and convalescent COVID-19 samples from the United States, Italy and Spain.

Libraries were prepared by immunoSEQ multiplex PCR; TCRdb keeps only in-frame clonotypes and omits some of them. The sample holds 160,000 or so clones, over 80% seen once. The CDR3 extends over 15 amino acids. The germline V and J ends were trimmed by 2 bases and 2 bases, with 11 bases remaining between them. Germline V lookup: CDR1 MNHNS, CDR2 SASEGT. Material: peripheral blood. The clonotype comes from a man between 65 and 85 years old who had recovered from COVID-19. The V and J genes are TRBV6-1 and TRBJ2-3; D might be TRBD1 (6 bases). CDR3 nucleotides: TGTGCCAGCAGTGAACCGGGACACTACACAGATACGCAGTATTTT. Translated, it gives CASSEPGHYTDTQYF.